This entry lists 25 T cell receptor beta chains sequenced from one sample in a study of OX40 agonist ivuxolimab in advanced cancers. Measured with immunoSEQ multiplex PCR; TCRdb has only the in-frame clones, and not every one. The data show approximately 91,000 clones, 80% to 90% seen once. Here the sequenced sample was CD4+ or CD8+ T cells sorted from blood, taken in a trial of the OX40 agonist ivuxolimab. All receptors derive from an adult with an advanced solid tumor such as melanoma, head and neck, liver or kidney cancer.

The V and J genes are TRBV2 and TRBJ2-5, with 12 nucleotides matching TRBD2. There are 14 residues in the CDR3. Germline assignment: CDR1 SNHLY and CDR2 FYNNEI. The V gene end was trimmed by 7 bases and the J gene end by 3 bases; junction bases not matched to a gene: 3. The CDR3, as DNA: TGTGCCAGCAAATGGACTAGCGGGGAAGAGACCCAGTACTTC. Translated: CASKWTSGEETQYF. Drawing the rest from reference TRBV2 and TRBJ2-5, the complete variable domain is EPEVTQTPSHQVTQMGQEVILRCVPISNHLYFYWYRQILGQKVEFLVSFYNNEISEKSEIFDDQFSVERPDGSNFTLKIRSTKLEDSAMYFCASKWTSGEETQYFGPGTRLLVL.

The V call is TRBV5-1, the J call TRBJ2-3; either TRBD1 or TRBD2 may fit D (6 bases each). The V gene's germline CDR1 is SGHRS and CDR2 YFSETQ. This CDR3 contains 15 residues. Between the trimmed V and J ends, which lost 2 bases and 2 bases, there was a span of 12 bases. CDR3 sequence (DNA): TGCGCCAGCAGCTTAGGGGGGCTCTCCACAGATACGCAGTATTTT. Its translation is CASSLGGLSTDTQYF.

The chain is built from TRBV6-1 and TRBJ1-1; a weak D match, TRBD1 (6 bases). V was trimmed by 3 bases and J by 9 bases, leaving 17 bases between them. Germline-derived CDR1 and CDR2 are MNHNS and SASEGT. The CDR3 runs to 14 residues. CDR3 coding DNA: TGTGCCAGCAGTGACGTAGGCTCGGGGGGCAAAGCTTTCTTT. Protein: CASSDVGSGGKAFF.

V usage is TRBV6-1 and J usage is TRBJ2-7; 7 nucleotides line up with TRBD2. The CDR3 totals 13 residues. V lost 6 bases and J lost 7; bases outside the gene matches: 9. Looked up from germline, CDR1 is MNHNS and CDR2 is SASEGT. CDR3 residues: CASRSGAAEEQYF. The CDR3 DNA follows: TGTGCCAGCAGAAGCGGGGCCGCGGAGGAGCAGTACTTC.

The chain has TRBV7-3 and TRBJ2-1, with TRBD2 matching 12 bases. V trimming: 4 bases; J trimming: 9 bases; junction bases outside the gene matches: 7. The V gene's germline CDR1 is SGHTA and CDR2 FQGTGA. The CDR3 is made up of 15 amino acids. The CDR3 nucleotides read TGTGCCAGCAGCTCCGCTAGCGGGAGGGCATTTGAGCAGTTCTTC. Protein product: CASSSASGRAFEQFF.

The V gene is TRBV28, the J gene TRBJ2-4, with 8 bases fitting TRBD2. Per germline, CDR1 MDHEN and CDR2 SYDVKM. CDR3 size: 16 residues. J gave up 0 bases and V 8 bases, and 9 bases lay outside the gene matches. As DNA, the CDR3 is TGTGCCAGCCTAGCGGGCTCGGGACTAGCCAAAAACATTCAGTACTTC. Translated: CASLAGSGLAKNIQYF.

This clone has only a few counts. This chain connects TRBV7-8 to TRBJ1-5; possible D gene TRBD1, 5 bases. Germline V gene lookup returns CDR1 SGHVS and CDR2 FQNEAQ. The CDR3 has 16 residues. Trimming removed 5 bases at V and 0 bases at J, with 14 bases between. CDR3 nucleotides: TGTGCCAGCAGCGAGATCAGGACACTTAGCAATCAGCCCCAGCATTTT. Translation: CASSEIRTLSNQPQHF.

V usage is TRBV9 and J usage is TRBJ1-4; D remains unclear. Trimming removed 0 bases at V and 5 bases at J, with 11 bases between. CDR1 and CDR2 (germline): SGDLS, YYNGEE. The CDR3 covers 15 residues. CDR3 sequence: CASSVALGRNEKLFF. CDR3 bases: TGTGCCAGCAGCGTAGCTCTGGGGAGGAATGAAAAACTGTTTTTT.

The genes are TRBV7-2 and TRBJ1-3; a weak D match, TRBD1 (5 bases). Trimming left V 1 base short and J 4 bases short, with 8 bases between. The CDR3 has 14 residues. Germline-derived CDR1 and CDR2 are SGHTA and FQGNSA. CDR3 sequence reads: CASSLVRAGNTIYF. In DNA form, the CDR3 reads TGTGCCAGCAGCTTAGTCAGGGCGGGAAACACCATATATTTT.

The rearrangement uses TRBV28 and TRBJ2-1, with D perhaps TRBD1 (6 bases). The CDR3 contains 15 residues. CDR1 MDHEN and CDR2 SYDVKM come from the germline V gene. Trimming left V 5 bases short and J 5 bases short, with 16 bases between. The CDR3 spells CASSNPGDRNNEQFF. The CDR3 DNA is TGTGCCAGCAGTAACCCCGGCGACAGGAACAATGAGCAGTTCTTC.

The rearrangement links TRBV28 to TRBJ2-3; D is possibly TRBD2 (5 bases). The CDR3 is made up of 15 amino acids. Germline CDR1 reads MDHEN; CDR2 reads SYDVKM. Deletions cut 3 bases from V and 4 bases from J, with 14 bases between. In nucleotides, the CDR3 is TGTGCCAGCAGTTTTCCCGGGGTAGTCCCAGATACGCAGTATTTT. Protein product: CASSFPGVVPDTQYF.

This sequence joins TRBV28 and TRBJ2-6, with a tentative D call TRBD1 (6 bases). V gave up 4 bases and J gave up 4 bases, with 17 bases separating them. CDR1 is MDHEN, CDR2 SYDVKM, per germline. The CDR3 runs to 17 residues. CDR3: CASSSPQTGPGANVLTF. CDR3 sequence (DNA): TGTGCCAGCAGTTCCCCCCAAACAGGGCCGGGGGCCAACGTCCTGACTTTC.

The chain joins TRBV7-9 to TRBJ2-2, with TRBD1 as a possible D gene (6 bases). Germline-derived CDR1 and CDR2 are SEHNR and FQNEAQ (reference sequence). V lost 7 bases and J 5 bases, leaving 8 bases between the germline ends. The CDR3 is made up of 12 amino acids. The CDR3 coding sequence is TGTGCCAGCACAGGGGCTACCGGGGAGCTGTTTTTT. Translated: CASTGATGELFF.

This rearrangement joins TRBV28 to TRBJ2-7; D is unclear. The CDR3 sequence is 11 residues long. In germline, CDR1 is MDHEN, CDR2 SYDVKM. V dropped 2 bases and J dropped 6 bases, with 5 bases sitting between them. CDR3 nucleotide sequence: TGTGCCAGCAGTTTAAGAGTCGAGCAGTACTTC. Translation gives CASSLRVEQYF.

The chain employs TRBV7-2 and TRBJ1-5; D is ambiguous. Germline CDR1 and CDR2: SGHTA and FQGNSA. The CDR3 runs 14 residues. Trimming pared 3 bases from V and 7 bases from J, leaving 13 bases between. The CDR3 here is CASSFDGNGQPQHF. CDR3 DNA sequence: TGTGCCAGCAGCTTTGACGGGAACGGGCAGCCCCAGCATTTT.

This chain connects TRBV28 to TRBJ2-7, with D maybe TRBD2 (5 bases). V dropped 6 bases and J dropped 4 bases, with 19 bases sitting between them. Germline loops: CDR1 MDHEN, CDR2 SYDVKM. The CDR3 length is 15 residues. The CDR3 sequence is CASSRTTGGGYEQYF. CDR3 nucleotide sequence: TGTGCCAGCAGCCGAACCACGGGTGGAGGATACGAGCAGTACTTC.

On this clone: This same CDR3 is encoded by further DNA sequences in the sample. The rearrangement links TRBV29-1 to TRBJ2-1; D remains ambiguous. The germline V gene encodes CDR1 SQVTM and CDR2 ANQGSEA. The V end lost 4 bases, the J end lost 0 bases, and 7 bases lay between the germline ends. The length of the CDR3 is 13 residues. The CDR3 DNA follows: TGCAGCGTTGCCCCAAGCTCCTACAATGAGCAGTTCTTC. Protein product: CSVAPSSYNEQFF.

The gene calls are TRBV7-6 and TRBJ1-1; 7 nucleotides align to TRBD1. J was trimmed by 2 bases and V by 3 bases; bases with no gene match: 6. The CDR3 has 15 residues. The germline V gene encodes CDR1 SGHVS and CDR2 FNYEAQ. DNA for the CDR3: TGTGCCAGCAGCTTGGGGGGACAGATTAACACTGAAGCTTTCTTT. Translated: CASSLGGQINTEAFF. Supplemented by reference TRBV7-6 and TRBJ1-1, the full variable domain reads GAGVSQSPRYKVTKRGQDVALRCDPISGHVSLYWYRQALGQGPEFLTYFNYEAQQDKSGLPNDRFSAERPEGSISTLTIQRTEQRDSAMYRCASSLGGQINTEAFFGQGTRLTVV.

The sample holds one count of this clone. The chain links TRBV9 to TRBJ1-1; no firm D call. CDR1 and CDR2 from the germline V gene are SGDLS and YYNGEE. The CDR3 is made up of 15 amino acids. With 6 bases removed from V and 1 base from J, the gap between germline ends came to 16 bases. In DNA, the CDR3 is TGTGCCAGCACTCCCCTAGACACCCCGAACACTGAAGCTTTCTTT. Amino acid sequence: CASTPLDTPNTEAFF.

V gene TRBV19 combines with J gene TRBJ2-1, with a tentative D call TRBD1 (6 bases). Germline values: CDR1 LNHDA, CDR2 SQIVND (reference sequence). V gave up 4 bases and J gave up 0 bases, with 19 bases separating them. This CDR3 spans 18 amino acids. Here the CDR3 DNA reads TGTGCCAGTAGTACACTCTACAGGGAAGTAACCTCCTACAATGAGCAGTTCTTC. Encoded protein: CASSTLYREVTSYNEQFF.

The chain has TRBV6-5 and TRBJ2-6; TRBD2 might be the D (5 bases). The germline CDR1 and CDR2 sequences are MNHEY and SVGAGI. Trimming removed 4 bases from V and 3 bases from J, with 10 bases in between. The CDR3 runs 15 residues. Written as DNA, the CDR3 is TGTGCCAGCAGTTTATACCGGGGTGGGGCCAACGTCCTGACTTTC. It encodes CASSLYRGGANVLTF.

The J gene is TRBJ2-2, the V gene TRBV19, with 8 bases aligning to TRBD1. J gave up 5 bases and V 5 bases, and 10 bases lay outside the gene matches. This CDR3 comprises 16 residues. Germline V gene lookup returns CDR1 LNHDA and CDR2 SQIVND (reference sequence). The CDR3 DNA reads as TGTGCCAGTAGTCCTATTGGACAGGGAGGAACCGGGGAGCTGTTTTTT. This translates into CASSPIGQGGTGELFF.

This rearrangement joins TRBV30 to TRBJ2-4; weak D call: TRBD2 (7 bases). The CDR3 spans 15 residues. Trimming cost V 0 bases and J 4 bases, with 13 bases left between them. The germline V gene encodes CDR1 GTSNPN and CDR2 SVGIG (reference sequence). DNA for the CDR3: TGTGCCTGGAGTGTGGGGGGGCTAGCGAAAAACATTCAGTACTTC. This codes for CAWSVGGLAKNIQYF.

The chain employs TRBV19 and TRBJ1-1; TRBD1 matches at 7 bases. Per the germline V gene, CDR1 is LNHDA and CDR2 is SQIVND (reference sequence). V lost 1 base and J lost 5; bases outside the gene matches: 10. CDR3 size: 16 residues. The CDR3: CASSIADRVSGTEAFF. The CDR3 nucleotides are TGTGCCAGTAGTATAGCCGACAGGGTGTCGGGTACTGAAGCTTTCTTT.

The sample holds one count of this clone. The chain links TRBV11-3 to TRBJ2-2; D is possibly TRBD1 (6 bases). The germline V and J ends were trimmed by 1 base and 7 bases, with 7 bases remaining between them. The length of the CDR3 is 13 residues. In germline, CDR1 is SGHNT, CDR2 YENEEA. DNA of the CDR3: TGTGCCAGCAGCTTAGGAGGGGGCGGGGAGCTGTTTTTT. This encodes CASSLGGGGELFF.